These 2 T cell receptor beta chains share one sample of origin, sequenced in a study of T cell clonotyping in hematopoietic cell transplantation. TCRdb's copy holds only in-frame clones and misses some; the assay was immunoSEQ multiplex PCR. The sample lists approximately 6,400 clones; approximately 78% were seen once. This specimen consisted of peripheral blood mononuclear cells, obtained 180 days after allogeneic stem cell transplant. All receptors derive from a male patient aged 70 to 79 who had an allogeneic stem cell transplant from an unrelated donor, so T cells may come from the graft donor. Some clones in this sample may be carry-over from other donors' samples.

This chain links TRBV2 with TRBJ2-1, with 8 bases fitting TRBD2. The germline V gene has CDR1 SNHLY and CDR2 FYNNEI. V shed 8 bases, J shed 8 bases, and the junction held 8 bases outside the gene matches. This CDR3 is 13 amino acids long. The CDR3 nucleotides are TGTGCCAGCGCGGTAGCGGGAAGCTATGAGCAGTTCTTC. It yields the protein CASAVAGSYEQFF.

This chain joins TRBV5-1 and TRBJ2-7; D uncertain. Germline V lookup: CDR1 SGHRS, CDR2 YFSETQ. The CDR3 covers 13 residues. The germline V and J ends were trimmed by 0 bases and 6 bases, with 10 bases remaining between them. CDR3 loop: CASSLAPPLEQYF. The CDR3 DNA follows: TGCGCCAGCAGCTTGGCCCCCCCCCTCGAGCAGTACTTC.